The rows below give T cell receptor beta chains drawn from one sample of a study of T cells after yellow fever vaccination. TCRdb reprocessed the 5' RACE reads with MiXCR, giving one entry per CDR3 protein. The sample holds just under 600,000 distinct CDR3 sequences, approximately 12% seen once. This specimen consisted of PBMCs, obtained on the day of the yellow fever booster vaccination. The receptors were sampled from a man aged 25-40 years who received the YFV17D yellow fever vaccine. Each CDR3 is given with its conserved first and last residue. A D gene is named only where the DNA matches it firmly. Expanded clones get a size class; other rows say once, few or many, or leave the size out.

clone_size | cdr3_length | j_call | v_call | d_call | cdr3_aa | cdr3_nt
- | 13 | TRBJ2-5 | TRBV20-1 | - | CSASGQAGQTQYF | TGCAGTGCCAGCGGGCAGGCTGGGCAGACCCAGTACTTC
- | 13 | TRBJ2-7 | TRBV3-1 | - | CASRSGTKGEQYF | TGTGCCAGCAGGTCGGGTACGAAGGGCGAGCAGTACTTC
- | 11 | TRBJ2-1 | TRBV7-2 | - | CASSLTGIQFF | TGTGCCAGCAGCCTGACGGGGATCCAGTTCTTC
- | 14 | TRBJ2-7 | TRBV7-2 | - | CASSSGRGTYEQYF | TGTGCCAGCAGCTCGGGACGGGGGACCTACGAGCAGTACTTC
few | 16 | TRBJ2-3 | TRBV20-1 | TRBD1 | CSARDQGQGGADTQYF | TGCAGTGCTAGAGATCAGGGACAGGGGGGCGCAGATACGCAGTATTTT
few | 18 | TRBJ1-2 | TRBV7-2 | - | CASSLAPGSSYGNYGYTF | TGTGCCAGCAGCTTAGCGCCGGGTTCCAGCTACGGTAACTATGGCTACACCTTC
- | 15 | TRBJ2-7 | TRBV4-3 | - | CASSQVRGGSYEQYF | TGCGCCAGCAGCCAAGTCAGGGGGGGGTCCTACGAGCAGTACTTC
- | 12 | TRBJ1-5 | TRBV29-1 | TRBD1 | CSTGQGDQPQHF | TGCAGCACCGGCCAGGGGGATCAGCCCCAGCATTTT
- | 14 | TRBJ1-1 | TRBV3-1 | - | CASSQEVIGAEAFF | TGTGCCAGCAGCCAAGAAGTAATTGGCGCTGAAGCTTTCTTT
few | 14 | TRBJ2-1 | TRBV4-3 | - | CASSQEVFFGEQFF | TGCGCCAGCAGCCAAGAAGTTTTCTTTGGTGAGCAGTTCTTC
few | 16 | TRBJ2-1 | TRBV11-2 | - | CASSLDEKADYNEQFF | TGTGCCAGCAGCTTAGATGAGAAGGCTGACTACAATGAGCAGTTCTTC
- | 16 | TRBJ2-5 | TRBV20-1 | TRBD2 | CSAKGTSGRAVETQYF | TGCAGTGCTAAGGGGACTAGCGGGAGGGCCGTTGAGACCCAGTACTTC
- | 14 | TRBJ1-2 | TRBV3-1 | TRBD1 | CASSPGGRNYGYTF | TGTGCCAGCAGCCCAGGGGGCCGTAACTATGGCTACACCTTC
many | 14 | TRBJ1-3 | TRBV5-6 | - | CASTLHLSGNTIYF | TGTGCCAGCACCTTACACCTCTCTGGAAACACCATATATTTT
- | 16 | TRBJ2-7 | TRBV11-2 | TRBD2 | CASSLRGTSGNYEQYF | TGTGCCAGCAGCTTAAGGGGGACTAGCGGGAACTACGAGCAGTACTTC
few | 16 | TRBJ1-1 | TRBV24-1 | - | CATSDSRTKGYSEAFF | TGTGCCACCAGTGATAGTAGGACTAAAGGTTACTCTGAAGCTTTCTTT
few | 15 | TRBJ2-1 | TRBV12-3/TRBV12-4 | - | CASSLGIVGPNEQFF | TGTGCCAGCAGTTTAGGCATAGTGGGGCCGAATGAGCAGTTCTTC
- | 15 | TRBJ2-4 | TRBV20-1 | - | CSATRTLVAKNIQYF | TGCAGTGCTACCAGGACTCTCGTAGCCAAAAACATTCAGTACTTC
few | 14 | TRBJ1-1 | TRBV7-2 | - | CASSLRFENTEAFF | TGTGCCAGCAGCTTGCGGTTTGAGAACACTGAAGCTTTCTTT
once | 13 | TRBJ1-1 | TRBV12-3/TRBV12-4 | - | CASITGPNTEAFF | TGTGCCAGCATCACCGGACCGAACACTGAAGCTTTCTTT
- | 13 | TRBJ1-6 | TRBV7-9 | - | CASTGSYNSPLHF | TGTGCCAGCACGGGATCCTATAATTCACCCCTCCACTTT
many | 14 | TRBJ2-7 | TRBV7-2 | - | CASSLVAGTYEQYF | TGTGCCAGCAGCTTAGTGGCGGGAACCTACGAGCAGTACTTC
few | 14 | TRBJ1-1 | TRBV6-2/TRBV6-3 | - | CASSYRLRNTEAFF | TGTGCCAGCAGTTACCGGCTGAGGAACACTGAAGCTTTCTTT
- | 15 | TRBJ2-5 | TRBV11-2 | TRBD2 | CASSRSGSLQETQYF | TGTGCCAGCAGCCGTAGCGGGAGCCTTCAAGAGACCCAGTACTTC
few | 15 | TRBJ2-7 | TRBV6-2/TRBV6-3 | TRBD2 | CASSYLGTSGYEQYF | TGTGCCAGCAGTTACCTCGGGACTAGCGGCTACGAGCAGTACTTC
- | 16 | TRBJ1-1 | TRBV27 | - | CASSLRGVRMNTEAFF | TGTGCCAGCAGTTTGAGGGGGGTCAGAATGAACACTGAAGCTTTCTTT
- | 12 | TRBJ1-4 | TRBV15 | - | CATSREGEKLFF | TGTGCCACCAGCAGAGAGGGAGAAAAACTGTTTTTC
few | 17 | TRBJ2-2 | TRBV7-2 | TRBD2 | CASGRGGLATNTGELFF | TGTGCCAGCGGTAGGGGAGGGCTAGCGACGAACACCGGGGAGCTGTTTTTT
many | 15 | TRBJ2-1 | TRBV6-2/TRBV6-3 | TRBD2 | CASSYGTSGSNEQFF | TGTGCCAGCAGTTACGGGACTAGCGGGAGCAATGAGCAGTTCTTC
few | 9 | TRBJ1-5 | TRBV25-1 | - | CARDQPQHF | TGTGCCCGAGATCAGCCCCAGCATTTT
- | 14 | TRBJ2-2 | TRBV7-2 | - | CAEEDYANTGELFF | TGTGCCGAAGAGGACTACGCGAACACCGGGGAGCTGTTTTTT
- | 14 | TRBJ1-5 | TRBV12-3/TRBV12-4 | - | CASSFAASNQPQHF | TGTGCCAGCAGTTTTGCGGCTAGCAATCAGCCCCAGCATTTT
few | 14 | TRBJ2-1 | TRBV9 | - | CASSVGRTYNEQFF | TGTGCCAGCAGCGTCGGACGGACCTACAATGAGCAGTTCTTC
few | 16 | TRBJ1-4 | TRBV19 | TRBD1 | CASSILLGTGNEKLFF | TGTGCCAGTAGTATCCTACTCGGGACAGGTAATGAAAAACTGTTTTTT
few | 13 | TRBJ2-7 | TRBV27 | - | CASSLRVSYEQYF | TGTGCCAGCAGTTTAAGAGTCTCCTACGAGCAGTACTTC
few | 15 | TRBJ2-7 | TRBV7-2 | TRBD1 | CASSRRATGVYEQYF | TGTGCCAGCAGCCGCCGCGCGACAGGGGTCTACGAGCAGTACTTC
- | 13 | TRBJ2-7 | TRBV28 | - | CASTPVGPREQYF | TGTGCCAGCACCCCGGTGGGCCCGCGCGAGCAGTACTTC
- | 15 | TRBJ2-1 | TRBV12-3/TRBV12-4 | - | CASNTRDSWYNEQFF | TGTGCCAGCAACACCCGGGACTCCTGGTACAATGAGCAGTTCTTC
- | 15 | TRBJ2-1 | TRBV5-8 | - | CASSIYGHRNNEQFF | TGTGCCAGCAGCATTTACGGGCACCGCAACAATGAGCAGTTCTTC
- | 15 | TRBJ2-2 | TRBV27 | - | CASSSSRAGIGELFF | TGTGCCAGCAGTTCCTCCCGCGCAGGGATCGGGGAGCTGTTTTTT
- | 14 | TRBJ2-7 | TRBV5-1 | TRBD1 | CASRLTGADYEQYF | TGCGCCAGCAGGCTCACAGGGGCGGACTACGAGCAGTACTTC
few | 15 | TRBJ2-2 | TRBV20-1 | TRBD1 | CSARDVDRGTGELFF | TGCAGTGCTAGAGATGTAGACAGGGGTACCGGGGAGCTGTTTTTT
- | 13 | TRBJ2-7 | TRBV10-3 | TRBD1 | CAITRQGGNEQYF | TGTGCCATCACCAGACAGGGGGGAAACGAGCAGTACTTC
few | 12 | TRBJ1-1 | TRBV20-1 | TRBD1 | CSARAGTVEAFF | TGCAGTGCTAGAGCCGGGACAGTTGAAGCTTTCTTT
few | 15 | TRBJ1-4 | TRBV6-1 | - | CASSVGGGANEKLFF | TGTGCCAGCAGTGTTGGTGGGGGGGCTAATGAAAAACTGTTTTTT
- | 15 | TRBJ1-2 | TRBV7-2 | - | CASSPPWGPGYGYTF | TGTGCCAGCAGCCCCCCTTGGGGGCCTGGCTATGGCTACACCTTC
- | 15 | TRBJ2-3 | TRBV6-2/TRBV6-3 | TRBD1 | CASRRTGGRPDTQYF | TGTGCCAGCAGGAGGACAGGGGGCCGCCCGGATACGCAGTATTTT
- | 14 | TRBJ2-7 | TRBV29-1 | TRBD1 | CSVDRVGGGYEQYF | TGCAGCGTCGACAGGGTTGGGGGTGGCTACGAGCAGTACTTC
few | 15 | TRBJ2-1 | TRBV12-3/TRBV12-4 | TRBD2 | CASTAGLAGYNEQFF | TGTGCCAGCACTGCGGGACTAGCAGGCTACAATGAGCAGTTCTTC
few | 14 | TRBJ2-7 | TRBV3-1 | TRBD2 | CASSQGLAGGKQYF | TGTGCCAGCAGCCAAGGACTAGCGGGAGGGAAGCAGTACTTC
few | 13 | TRBJ2-7 | TRBV6-5 | - | CASSYRISYEQYF | TGTGCCAGCAGTTACCGGATATCCTACGAGCAGTACTTC
- | 13 | TRBJ1-1 | TRBV7-3 | TRBD1 | CASSWTGSTEAFF | TGTGCCAGCAGCTGGACAGGGTCCACTGAAGCTTTCTTT
few | 15 | TRBJ2-7 | TRBV7-2 | TRBD2 | CASSMTSGYAYEQYF | TGTGCCAGCAGCATGACTAGCGGGTATGCCTACGAGCAGTACTTC
few | 14 | TRBJ2-7 | TRBV10-3 | - | CAIKGEGNPYEQYF | TGTGCCATCAAAGGAGAGGGCAACCCGTACGAGCAGTACTTC